This TCR beta chain was identified during a study of Ad26.COV2.S vaccination and SARS-CoV-2 variants. TCRdb keeps only in-frame clones here, not all; method: immunoSEQ multiplex PCR. The top ten hold 3.9% of the sample, which has about 350,000 clones, about 90% seen once. As to this clone: The antigen remains unidentified.

Study-wide results and limits: Measurement of non-spike TCR breadth gave similar results in vaccine and placebo recipients. Spike-specific TCR breadth was greater after Ad26.COV2.S than placebo.

The material sequenced was peripheral blood, taken after recovery from COVID-19. The sequence derives from a human donor who had recovered from COVID-19.

CDR3 coding DNA: TGTGCCAGCAGCCCAGACACTCTCGAGCAGTACTTC. Translated: CASSPDTLEQYF. The chain carries TRBV7-8 and TRBJ2-7; D ambiguous. The CDR3 contains 12 residues. The germline V gene encodes CDR1 SGHVS and CDR2 FQNEAQ. V dropped 5 bases and J dropped 6 bases, with 11 bases sitting between them.